The present TCR beta chain was sequenced within a study of T cell responses to AZD1222 COVID-19 vaccine (dated by TCRdb to the early 2020s). Study-wide context: TCR sequencing was performed for about 250 trial participants, of whom some 200 were given two doses of AZD1222 and approximately 26 were given two doses of MenACWY control vaccine. Trial participants were enrolled by age into subgroups of 18-55, 56-69 and 70-plus years, and roughly 150, 30 and 60 TCR-sequenced participants, respectively, were included in these subgroups.

This clone showed up just once. Its specific antigen is unknown. Per-nucleotide qualities are absent, and no much larger clonotype sits a single base away. Overall study outcomes, separate from this receptor: Reportedly, close to half of the unique spike-specific TCRs recognized epitopes lying outside the regions that are mutated in the B.1.351 and B.1.1.7 variants. Spike-specific TCR breadth and depth rose significantly after two AZD1222 doses compared with day 0 and with MenACWY recipients. In the small 56-69-year group, the increase in depth fell short of significance, most likely because of low power. Conclusions about previously exposed vaccinees are limited, since just five to seven AZD1222 recipients were seropositive for SARS-CoV-2 at baseline. Most participants were white British and females outnumbered males, and the authors suggested that clonal diversity may have been underestimated. Because no day 14 peak-response samples were available, repertoires were characterized only after the peak T cell response. The vaccine-associated CD4 TCRs covered the entire spike protein, and the dominant responses fell in regions 160-218 and 743-854.

The CDR3 regions of human TCRbeta chains were subjected to immunosequencing. The paper's data handling went like this. TCRs in the repertoires were matched against a reference library of SARS-CoV-2-specific TCRs that had been generated with the MIRA antigen-specificity platform. Breadth was defined as the fraction of unique TCRs that were SARS-CoV-2-associated. Depth was defined as the fraction of total T cells that were SARS-CoV-2-associated. Using the MIRA data, every spike-specific TCR was mapped to the spike region that the TCR reacted to and assigned to either a CD4 or a CD8 class. Log10-transformed breadth and depth values were compared by one-way ANOVA with Sidak's multiple comparisons tests. TCRdb obtained this table from immuneACCESS and retained in-frame rearrangements with V and J assigned. These tables miss some clones; where compared with another copy, unresolved V genes account for less than half of the shortfall, and the remainder is unexplained. V and J calls and clone size are given by that table; D and trimming were obtained from the DNA. The sample profile shows roughly 120,000 clones; 85% to 90% of them were found once. 3.5% to 5.5% of the sample comes from the top ten.

Explained via the paper, the time point label denotes: about 28 days (+/-7) after the second vaccine dose. AZD1222 recipients with second doses at about 4 weeks or about 12 weeks were pooled, because spike-specific TCR depth and breadth did not differ between schedules. Samples from vaccinated people were obtained from the UK trials COV001 and COV002, which included a single-blind randomized controlled phase 2/3 trial of AZD1222 (ChAdOx1 nCoV-19) in healthy adults. Trial participant PBMC samples were collected at day 0 and day 28 after the second dose for TCRbeta chain sequencing. The germline V gene gives CDR1 as SGHTA and CDR2 as FQGNSA. V and J are trimmed by 5 bases and 9 bases, and the gene matches miss 13 bases of the junction. The CDR3 holds 15 amino acids from the cysteine to the phenylalanine. The kept DNA is CDR3 alone, 45 bases in frame from the first base.

The rearranged segments are TRBV7-2 and TRBJ2-1; the central 7 bases match TRBD1. The sequence was collected from an adult who received the AZD1222 COVID-19 vaccine. This material consisted of peripheral blood, taken 28 days after the second AZD1222 dose. The DNA is TGTGCCAGCAGCCAGTCCGGGACAGCGCCAGGTGAGCAGTTCTTC. Its protein is CASSQSGTAPGEQFF.